The 15 T cell receptor beta chains listed next were all sequenced from one sample in a study of blood T cells in healthy people across ages. Alongside a J-beta primer mix, a sample-barcoded 5' primer served in a second PCR lasting roughly 7 to 11 cycles. TCRdb reprocessed the 5' RACE reads via MiXCR and lists one record per CDR3 protein. The sample yields 750,000 to 950,000 distinct CDR3 sequences, around 25% seen once. The sample was also reused in another study, on T cells of mothers and their children.

Sequenced sample: blood. The receptor set was obtained from a boy younger than 18 in good health.

This clonotype came up a few times. This rearrangement joins TRBV6-1 to TRBJ2-1, with TRBD2 matching over 12 bases. This CDR3 region has 16 residues. V dropped 6 bases and J dropped 3; count of bases not matched to a gene: 6. The germline CDR1 and CDR2 sequences are MNHNS and SASEGT. CDR3 coding DNA: TGTGCCAGCAGACGCCTAGCGGGGGGGTTCTACAATGAGCAGTTCTTC. It specifies CASRRLAGGFYNEQFF.

V is TRBV3-1 and J is TRBJ2-7, with a tentative D call TRBD1 (6 bases). Trimming cost V 1 base and J 6 bases, with 7 bases left between them. Looked up from germline, CDR1 is LGHDT and CDR2 is YNNKEL (reference sequence). The CDR3 covers 12 residues. CDR3 protein: CASSQGTVEQYF. Written as DNA, the CDR3 is TGTGCCAGCAGCCAAGGGACAGTCGAGCAGTACTTC.

This chain joins TRBV2 and TRBJ2-7, with 7 bases identical to TRBD2. V was clipped by 6 bases and J by 7 bases; unmatched bases: 0. This CDR3 comprises 10 residues. Germline loops: CDR1 SNHLY, CDR2 FYNNEI. The CDR3, as DNA: TGTGCCAGCAGAGCGGGGGAGCAGTACTTC. It codes for CASRAGEQYF.

This clonotype turned up a few times. The J gene is TRBJ1-2, the V gene TRBV20-1, with 8 nucleotides matching TRBD1. Germline lookup yields CDR1 DFQATT and CDR2 SNEGSKA (reference sequence). The CDR3 length is 17 residues. J lost 4 bases, V lost 5 bases, and 18 bases had no gene match. CDR3 nucleotide sequence: TGCAGTGCTTCAGCCGGCGCAGGGGGCTTTCCATTCTATGGCTACACCTTC. This encodes CSASAGAGGFPFYGYTF.

J is TRBJ2-2 and V is TRBV12-5; 7 positions agree with TRBD1. This CDR3 contains 15 residues. Trimming cost V 1 base and J 3 bases; bases outside gene matches: 2. Germline V gene data show CDR1 as LGHNT and CDR2 as FRNRAP. CDR3 protein: CASGLAGQYTGELFF. CDR3 coding DNA: TGTGCTAGTGGTTTGGCGGGACAGTACACCGGGGAGCTGTTTTTT.

Written as DNA, the CDR3 is TGTGCCAGCAGACACCCGGACTACGAGCAGTACTTC. It encodes CASRHPDYEQYF. V usage is TRBV2 and J usage is TRBJ2-7, with D unclear. Germline V gene data show CDR1 as SNHLY and CDR2 as FYNNEI. The CDR3 consists of 12 residues. The V gene lost 6 bases and the J gene lost 3 bases, with 9 bases spanning the gap.

This clonotype showed up just a few times. V and J are TRBV4-1 and TRBJ2-5, with TRBD2 matching 7 bases. V dropped 0 bases and J dropped 5; count of bases not matched to a gene: 9. Per the germline V gene, CDR1 is MGHRA and CDR2 is YSYEKL. The length of the CDR3 is 16 residues. The CDR3 coding sequence is TGCGCCAGCAGCCAAGATCTGGGGCGGGGGAGGGAGACCCAGTACTTC. It codes for CASSQDLGRGRETQYF.

The chain employs TRBV5-1 and TRBJ2-5; D is perhaps TRBD2 (6 bases). The CDR3 length is 16 residues. Germline CDR1 is SGHRS and CDR2 is YFSETQ. The V end lost 4 bases, the J end lost 2 bases, and 18 bases lay between the germline ends. Written as DNA, the CDR3 is TGCGCCAGCAGCCCGGGACTTCTAGTGGCTCAAGAGACCCAGTACTTC. It specifies CASSPGLLVAQETQYF.

The chain links TRBV7-3 to TRBJ2-1; 13 nucleotides match TRBD2. Per the germline V gene, CDR1 is SGHTA and CDR2 is FQGTGA. This CDR3 has 14 amino acids. Trimming took 8 bases from V and 6 from J; bases not matched to a gene: 4. The CDR3 DNA follows: TGTGCCAGCGCGACTAGCGGGGGGCTCAATGAGCAGTTCTTC. It is translated as CASATSGGLNEQFF.

This clonotype appeared a few times. The chain recombines TRBV6-1 with TRBJ2-7, with TRBD1 matching over 8 bases. Germline V gene data show CDR1 as MNHNS and CDR2 as SASEGT. The junction had 15 bases not matched to a gene; V was cut back by 10 bases and J by 4 bases. The CDR3 extends over 15 amino acids. CDR3 residues: CAIPSGQGKRYEQYF. Written as DNA, the CDR3 is TGTGCCATCCCATCCGGACAGGGAAAGCGGTACGAGCAGTACTTC.

This clonotype was counted between two and nine times. This chain joins TRBV4-1 and TRBJ2-7; 11 positions agree with TRBD2. The trim removed 6 bases at V and 4 bases at J, leaving 8 bases unmatched. The V gene's germline CDR1 is MGHRA and CDR2 YSYEKL. CDR3 length: 15 residues. CDR3 residues: CASSPSGGRFYEQYF. As DNA, the CDR3 is TGCGCCAGCAGTCCTAGCGGGGGGAGGTTTTACGAGCAGTACTTC.

This chain uses TRBV24-1 with TRBJ2-1; TRBD2 might be the D (6 bases). V was trimmed by 3 bases and J by 4 bases, leaving 12 bases between them. CDR1 KGHDR and CDR2 SFDVKD come from the germline V gene. The CDR3 contains 15 residues. CDR3 amino acids: CATSDGGAGYNEQFF. The CDR3 DNA follows: TGTGCCACCAGTGATGGCGGGGCAGGGTACAATGAGCAGTTCTTC.

About this clonotype itself: A much bigger clone sits one base away, suggesting this may be a read error. The rearrangement links TRBV15 to TRBJ1-1; 7 bases align to TRBD1. The CDR3 runs 15 residues. J lost 1 base, V lost 1 base, and 3 bases had no gene match. Germline assignment: CDR1 LNHNV and CDR2 YYDKDF (reference sequence). The CDR3 sequence is CATSRATGSNTEAFF. In nucleotides, the CDR3 is TGTGCCACCAGCAGAGCGACAGGGTCGAACACTGAAGCTTTCTTT.

This clonotype was seen more than once but under ten times. J is TRBJ1-2 and V is TRBV5-1; 8 nucleotides agree with TRBD1. The CDR3 runs to 14 residues. Germline V gene lookup returns CDR1 SGHRS and CDR2 YFSETQ. Losses at the gene ends were 4 bases for V and 8 bases for J; bases not matched to a gene: 10. This CDR3 reads CASSPRTGNGGYTF. CDR3 sequence (DNA): TGCGCCAGCAGCCCCAGGACAGGGAACGGGGGCTACACCTTC.

The genes are TRBV9 and TRBJ2-2; perhaps TRBD2 as D (6 bases). Trimming left V 6 bases short and J 0 bases short, with 15 bases between. Germline V lookup: CDR1 SGDLS, CDR2 YYNGEE. The CDR3 contains 16 residues. CDR3: CASTLGPGANTGELFF. In DNA, the CDR3 is TGTGCCAGCACCCTGGGTCCGGGGGCGAACACCGGGGAGCTGTTTTTT.